This record concerns one TCR beta chain sequence. Sequencing was performed with immunoSEQ multiplex PCR; in TCRdb, only in-frame clones are kept and a portion is missing. The sample holds over 20,000 clones, 82% seen once. The CDR3 consists of 13 residues. Trimming removed 4 bases from V and 6 bases from J, with 9 bases in between. Per germline, CDR1 SNHLY and CDR2 FYNNEI. The data were obtained in a study of control samples from healthy donors and cancer patients. The sequence was collected from a man aged 60-69 years with colorectal cancer. V gene TRBV2 combines with J gene TRBJ2-2, with D perhaps TRBD1 (6 bases). Sequenced: PBMCs. In nucleotides, the CDR3 is TGTGCCAGCAGTGGTCCAGGGGCCGGGGAGCTGTTTTTT. It codes for CASSGPGAGELFF.